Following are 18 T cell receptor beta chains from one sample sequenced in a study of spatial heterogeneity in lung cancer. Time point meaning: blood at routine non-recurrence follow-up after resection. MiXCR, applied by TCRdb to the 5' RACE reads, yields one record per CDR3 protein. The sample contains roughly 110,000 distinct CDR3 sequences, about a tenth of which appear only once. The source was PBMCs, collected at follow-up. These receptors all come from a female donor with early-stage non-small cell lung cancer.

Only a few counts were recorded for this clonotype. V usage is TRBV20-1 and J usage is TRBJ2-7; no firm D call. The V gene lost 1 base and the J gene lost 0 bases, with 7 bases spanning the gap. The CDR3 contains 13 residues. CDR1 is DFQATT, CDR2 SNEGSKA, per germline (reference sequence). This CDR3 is CSARGSLSYEQYF. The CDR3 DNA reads TGCAGTGCTAGAGGTAGCCTCTCCTACGAGCAGTACTTC.

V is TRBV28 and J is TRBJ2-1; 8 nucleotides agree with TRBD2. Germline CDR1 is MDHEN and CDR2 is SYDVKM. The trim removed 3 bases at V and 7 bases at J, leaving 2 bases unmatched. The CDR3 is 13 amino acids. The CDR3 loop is CASSLGLGNEQFF. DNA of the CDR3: TGTGCCAGCAGTTTGGGACTAGGAAATGAGCAGTTCTTC.

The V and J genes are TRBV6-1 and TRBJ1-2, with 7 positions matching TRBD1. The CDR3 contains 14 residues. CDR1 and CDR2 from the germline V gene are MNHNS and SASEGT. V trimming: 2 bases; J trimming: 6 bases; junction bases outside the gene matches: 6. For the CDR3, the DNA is TGTGCCAGCAGTGAACGAAGACAGGGAGATGGCTACACCTTC. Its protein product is CASSERRQGDGYTF.

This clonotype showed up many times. CDR3: CASSNGQGSDSPLHF. The CDR3 DNA sequence: TGCGCCAGCAGCAACGGACAGGGGTCAGATTCACCCCTCCACTTT. V usage is TRBV5-1 and J usage is TRBJ1-6, with 9 bases matching TRBD1. Looked up from germline, CDR1 is SGHRS and CDR2 is YFSETQ. CDR3 length: 15 amino acids. Trimming took 4 bases from V and 8 from J; bases not matched to a gene: 7.

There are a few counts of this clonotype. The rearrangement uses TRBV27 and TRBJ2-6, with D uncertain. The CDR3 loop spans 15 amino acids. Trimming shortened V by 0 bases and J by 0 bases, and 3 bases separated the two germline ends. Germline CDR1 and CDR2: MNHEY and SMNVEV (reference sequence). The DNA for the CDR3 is TGTGCCAGCAGTTTATCTATCTCTGGGGCCAACGTCCTGACTTTC. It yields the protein CASSLSISGANVLTF.

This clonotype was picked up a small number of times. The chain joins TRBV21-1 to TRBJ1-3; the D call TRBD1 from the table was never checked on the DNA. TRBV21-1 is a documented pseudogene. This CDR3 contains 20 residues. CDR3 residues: CASSKVPYQGVLRARNTIYF. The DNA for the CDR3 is TGTGCCAGCAGCAAAGTTCCCTACCAGGGGGTACTCAGGGCCAGAAACACCATATATTTT.

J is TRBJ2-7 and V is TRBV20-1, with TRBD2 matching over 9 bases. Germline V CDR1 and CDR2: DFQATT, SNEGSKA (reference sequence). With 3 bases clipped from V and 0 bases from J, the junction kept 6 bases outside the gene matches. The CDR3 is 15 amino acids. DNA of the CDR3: TGCAGTGCTAGTACTAGCGGGCGGGGCTCCTACGAGCAGTACTTC. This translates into CSASTSGRGSYEQYF.

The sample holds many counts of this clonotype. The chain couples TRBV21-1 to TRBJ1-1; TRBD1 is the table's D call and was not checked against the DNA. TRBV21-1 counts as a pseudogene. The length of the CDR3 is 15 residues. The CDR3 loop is CASSRGQDLNTEAFF. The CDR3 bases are TGTGCCAGCAGCAGAGGACAGGATCTAAACACTGAAGCTTTCTTT.

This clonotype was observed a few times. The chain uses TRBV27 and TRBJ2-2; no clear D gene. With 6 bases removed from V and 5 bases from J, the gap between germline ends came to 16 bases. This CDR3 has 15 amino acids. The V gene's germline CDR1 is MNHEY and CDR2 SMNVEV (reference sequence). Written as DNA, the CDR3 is TGTGCCAGCAGCCCCGACGTTACGAGGACCGGGGAGCTGTTTTTT. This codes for CASSPDVTRTGELFF.

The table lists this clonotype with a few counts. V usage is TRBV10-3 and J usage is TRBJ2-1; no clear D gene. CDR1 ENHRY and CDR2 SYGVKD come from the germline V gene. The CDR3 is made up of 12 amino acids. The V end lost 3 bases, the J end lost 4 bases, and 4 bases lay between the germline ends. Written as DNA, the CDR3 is TGTGCCATCAGTGAAGGTTACAATGAGCAGTTCTTC. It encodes CAISEGYNEQFF.

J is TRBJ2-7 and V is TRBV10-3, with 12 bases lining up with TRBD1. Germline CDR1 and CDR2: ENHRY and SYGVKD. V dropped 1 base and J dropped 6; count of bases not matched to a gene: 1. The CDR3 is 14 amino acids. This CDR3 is CAISEWDRGPEQYF. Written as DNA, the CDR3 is TGTGCCATCAGTGAGTGGGACAGGGGGCCCGAGCAGTACTTC.

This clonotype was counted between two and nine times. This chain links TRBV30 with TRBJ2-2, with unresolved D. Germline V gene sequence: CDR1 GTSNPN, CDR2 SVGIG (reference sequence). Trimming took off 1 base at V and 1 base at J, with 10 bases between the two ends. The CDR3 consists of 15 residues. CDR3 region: CAWSEAYGNTGELFF. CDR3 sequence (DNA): TGTGCCTGGAGTGAGGCTTACGGGAACACCGGGGAGCTGTTTTTT.

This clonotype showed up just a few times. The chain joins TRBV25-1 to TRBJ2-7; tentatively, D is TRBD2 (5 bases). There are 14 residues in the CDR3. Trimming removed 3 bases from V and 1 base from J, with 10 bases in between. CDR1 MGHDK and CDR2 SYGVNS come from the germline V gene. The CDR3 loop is CASSDQRRSYEQYF. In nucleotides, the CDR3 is TGTGCCAGCAGTGACCAGCGGCGATCCTACGAGCAGTACTTC.

This CDR3 reads CASSLGPGTGGYTF. The CDR3 nucleotides are TGTGCCAGCAGCTTAGGCCCGGGGACGGGTGGCTACACCTTC. The chain employs TRBV7-2 and TRBJ1-2; D might be TRBD1 (5 bases). The germline V gene has CDR1 SGHTA and CDR2 FQGNSA. V gave up 1 base and J gave up 7 bases, with 13 bases separating them. The CDR3 has 14 amino acids. Using reference TRBV7-2 and TRBJ1-2 for the parts outside the CDR3, the full variable domain is GAGVSQSPSNKVTEKGKDVELRCDPISGHTALYWYRQSLGQGLEFLIYFQGNSAPDKSGLPSDRFSAERTGGSVSTLTIQRTQQEDSAVYLCASSLGPGTGGYTFGSGTRLTVV.

The CDR3 DNA is TGTGCCAGCAGCTTGGTGGTTGCGGGGGCCACAGATACGCAGTATTTT. Its translation is CASSLVVAGATDTQYF. The chain recombines TRBV5-4 with TRBJ2-3, with D perhaps TRBD2 (7 bases). From germline, CDR1 is SGHNT and CDR2 YYREEE (reference sequence). Trimming took off 0 bases at V and 2 bases at J, with 13 bases between the two ends. The CDR3 runs 16 residues.

This CDR3 reads CASTGGRSTDTQYF. In nucleotides, the CDR3 is TGTGCCAGCACGGGGGGGCGTAGCACAGATACGCAGTATTTT. The chain has TRBV2 and TRBJ2-3; 8 nucleotides match TRBD2. Losses at the gene ends were 7 bases for V and 0 bases for J; bases not matched to a gene: 3. The CDR3 contains 14 residues. Per the germline V gene, CDR1 is SNHLY and CDR2 is FYNNEI.

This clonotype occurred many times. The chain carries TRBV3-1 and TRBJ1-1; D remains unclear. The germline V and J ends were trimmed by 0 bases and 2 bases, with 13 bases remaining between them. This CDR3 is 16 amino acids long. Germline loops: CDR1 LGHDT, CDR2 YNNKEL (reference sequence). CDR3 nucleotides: TGTGCCAGCAGCCAAGAAAGGAGGTCGACAAACACTGAAGCTTTCTTT. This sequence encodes CASSQERRSTNTEAFF.

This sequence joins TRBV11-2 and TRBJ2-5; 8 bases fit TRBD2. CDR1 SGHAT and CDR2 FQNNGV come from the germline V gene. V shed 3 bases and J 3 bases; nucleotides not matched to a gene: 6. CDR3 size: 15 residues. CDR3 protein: CASSLLLLAEETQYF. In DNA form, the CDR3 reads TGTGCCAGCAGCTTGTTACTACTAGCGGAAGAGACCCAGTACTTC.